Listed below are T cell receptor beta chains from one sample, sequenced in a study of PD-L1 blockade in urothelial cancer. Using immunoSEQ multiplex PCR, the repertoire was profiled, and TCRdb retains in-frame clones only, with some absent. The sample comprises 50,000 or so clones, 75% to 90% of which are singletons, and 1% to 1.5% rests with the top ten. Sequencing used PBMCs, obtained around atezolizumab (anti-PD-L1) treatment. All receptors derive from a man aged 50 to 60 with urothelial cancer. Both conserved end residues are part of each CDR3. A D gene is named only where the DNA matches it firmly. Some rows have no size entry. The others give once, few or many, or a class for an expanded clone.

abundance	v_gene	j_gene	d_gene	CDR3nt	CDR3aa
once	TRBV7-6	TRBJ2-1	TRBD2	TGTGCCAGCAGCCTCGACCGGACTAGCCGTGAGCAGTTCTTC	CASSLDRTSREQFF
few	TRBV5-4	TRBJ2-7	TRBD2	TGTGCCAGCAGCTGGGCTAGCGGGGGGGTCGAAGAGCAGTACTTC	CASSWASGGVEEQYF
-	TRBV13	TRBJ1-1	-	TGTGCCAGCAGCTTCTTAGACAGTTTTGCTTTCTTT	CASSFLDSFAFF
-	TRBV29-1	TRBJ1-2	-	TGCAGCGTTGAAGATCTGACACCCGGGAGATTCTATGGCTACACCTTC	CSVEDLTPGRFYGYTF
-	TRBV11-2	TRBJ1-1	TRBD1	TGTGCCAGCAGCCTCCTACCGGGACAGGGACCTTTCTTT	CASSLLPGQGPFF
-	TRBV23-1	TRBJ2-3	-	TGCGCCGGATGGCCGGGCGGGGGCACAGATACGCAGTATTTT	CAGWPGGGTDTQYF
few	TRBV25-1	TRBJ1-6	-	TGTGCCAGCAGACTATTATCGGATTCACCCCTCCACTTT	CASRLLSDSPLHF
once	TRBV19	TRBJ2-7	TRBD2	TGTGCCAGTAGACCCTCGCCAAAGGGAGGGGACGAGCAGTACTTC	CASRPSPKGGDEQYF
-	TRBV29-1	TRBJ1-2	-	TGCAGCGTCGACCGAAGGACAGTTAACTATGGCTACACCTTC	CSVDRRTVNYGYTF
-	TRBV27	TRBJ2-2	-	TGTGCCAGCTGCAGAACGGCAACAGGGTACACCGGGGAGCTGTTTTTT	CASCRTATGYTGELFF
-	TRBV4-1	TRBJ2-7	-	TGCGCCAGCAGCCAGGGCAGTGTTCGGGGGAATTTAGAGCAGTACTTC	CASSQGSVRGNLEQYF
-	TRBV9	TRBJ1-3	TRBD1	TGTGCCAGCAGCTCATTGACAGGGCTCTCTCCCTCTGGAAACACCATATATTTT	CASSSLTGLSPSGNTIYF
once	TRBV4-3	TRBJ1-5	TRBD1	TGCGCCAGCAGCCAATTCCCCCCAGGGGGCGCCGGTCAGGGCAATCAGCCCCAGCATTTT	CASSQFPPGGAGQGNQPQHF
-	TRBV27	TRBJ2-5	TRBD2	TGTGCCAGCCACCGGACTAGCGGGTCCCAAGAGACCCAGTACTTC	CASHRTSGSQETQYF
-	TRBV5-1	TRBJ2-6	-	TGCGCCAGCAGTAGGGCAGGGTCTTCGTATGGGGCCAACGTCCTGACTTTC	CASSRAGSSYGANVLTF
-	TRBV9	TRBJ2-1	TRBD2	TGTGCCAGCAGCCCAAGATGGACTAGCGGGGTCCCCAGCTCCTACAATGAGCAGTTCTTC	CASSPRWTSGVPSSYNEQFF
-	TRBV15	TRBJ2-1	-	TGTGCCACCAGCCCGCAAGGGGCTTTGGTAGCCAATGAGCAGTTCTTC	CATSPQGALVANEQFF
-	TRBV5-1	TRBJ2-2	TRBD1	TGCGCCAGCAGGTCACAACCGTGGACAGGGCTGAACACCGGGGAGCTGTTTTTT	CASRSQPWTGLNTGELFF
-	TRBV29-1	TRBJ2-7	TRBD2	TGCAGCGTTGCCGGGACTAGCGGCCCTAACCGGGCCTACGAGCAGTACTTC	CSVAGTSGPNRAYEQYF
few	TRBV29-1	TRBJ2-2	TRBD2	TGCAGCGTCGGTAGCGGGGGCACCACCGGGGAGCTGTTTTTT	CSVGSGGTTGELFF
-	TRBV5-5	TRBJ2-2	TRBD1	TGTGCCAGCAGCATATCGGGACAGGGGGATCCGAACACCGGGGAGCTGTTTTTT	CASSISGQGDPNTGELFF
-	TRBV5-6	TRBJ2-5	-	TGTGCCAGCAGCATCCGCTCAAGGGGTTTCGGAGAGACCCAGTACTTC	CASSIRSRGFGETQYF
-	TRBV5-5	TRBJ2-7	-	TGTGCCAGCAGCTTGGGGGGGGTCACCTACGAGCAGTACTTC	CASSLGGVTYEQYF
-	TRBV6-1	TRBJ1-1	TRBD1	TGTGCCAGCAGAAGACAGGGGCTTATGAACACTGAAGCTTTCTTT	CASRRQGLMNTEAFF